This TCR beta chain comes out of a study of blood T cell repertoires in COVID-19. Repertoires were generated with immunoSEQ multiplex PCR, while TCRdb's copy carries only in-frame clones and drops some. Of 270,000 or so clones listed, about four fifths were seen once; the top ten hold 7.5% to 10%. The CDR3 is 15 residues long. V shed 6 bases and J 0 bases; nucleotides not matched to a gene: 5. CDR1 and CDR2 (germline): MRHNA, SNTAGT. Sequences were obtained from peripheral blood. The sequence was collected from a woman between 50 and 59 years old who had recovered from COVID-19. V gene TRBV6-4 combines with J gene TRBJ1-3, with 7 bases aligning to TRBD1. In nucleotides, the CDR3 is TGTGCCAGCAGGCCTACAGGGGACTCTGGAAACACCATATATTTT. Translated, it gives CASRPTGDSGNTIYF.